A selection of T cell receptor beta chains follows, all from one sample in a study of blood T cells in healthy people across ages. TCRdb called the 5' RACE reads again in MiXCR, with one record for every CDR3 protein. The data hold a few hundred thousand distinct CDR3 sequences, with roughly 29% observed a single time. Sequencing was carried out using blood. The receptors derive from a woman in her seventies in good health. Both conserved end residues are part of each CDR3. The order of the fields is J gene, V gene, clone size, D gene, CDR3 protein, CDR3 DNA. The D gene is left open where the match is weak. For some rows the clone size is stated as once, few or many, or as a class when expanded; others skip it.

j_gene: TRBJ1-5; v_gene: TRBV20-1; abundance: many; d_gene: -; CDR3aa: CSARGGYGNQPQHF; CDR3nt: TGCAGTGCTAGAGGTGGGTACGGAAATCAGCCCCAGCATTTT
j_gene: TRBJ1-5; v_gene: TRBV9; abundance: few; d_gene: -; CDR3aa: CASSVESGFQPQHF; CDR3nt: TGTGCCAGCAGCGTAGAGTCAGGGTTTCAGCCCCAGCATTTT
j_gene: TRBJ2-1; v_gene: TRBV29-1; abundance: once; d_gene: -; CDR3aa: CSVESSLREPRYF; CDR3nt: TGCAGCGTCGAGTCGTCACTAAGAGAGCCCCGGTACTTC
j_gene: TRBJ2-5; v_gene: TRBV25-1; abundance: -; d_gene: -; CDR3aa: CASSEPGAREAQYF; CDR3nt: TGTGCCAGCAGTGAACCAGGGGCAAGAGAGGCCCAGTACTTC
j_gene: TRBJ2-1; v_gene: TRBV5-1; abundance: -; d_gene: TRBD1; CDR3aa: CASSYPDTGVSYNEQFF; CDR3nt: TGCGCCAGCAGCTATCCCGACACAGGGGTCTCCTACAATGAGCAGTTCTTC
j_gene: TRBJ1-6; v_gene: TRBV7-2; abundance: -; d_gene: -; CDR3aa: CASTLRGIGLNSPLHF; CDR3nt: TGTGCCAGCACCTTAAGGGGGATTGGACTTAATTCACCCCTCCACTTT
j_gene: TRBJ2-1; v_gene: TRBV7-9; abundance: -; d_gene: TRBD2; CDR3aa: CASSSTAPASGGPLNEQFF; CDR3nt: TGTGCCAGCAGCTCAACGGCACCCGCTAGCGGGGGGCCCCTCAATGAGCAGTTCTTC
j_gene: TRBJ2-3; v_gene: TRBV4-3; abundance: few; d_gene: -; CDR3aa: CASSPKIGDTQYF; CDR3nt: TGCGCCAGCAGCCCTAAGATAGGAGATACGCAGTATTTT
j_gene: TRBJ2-5; v_gene: TRBV29-1; abundance: few; d_gene: TRBD2; CDR3aa: CSVEGRGGGLETQYF; CDR3nt: TGCAGCGTTGAAGGGCGGGGGGGCGGTTTGGAGACCCAGTACTTC
j_gene: TRBJ2-7; v_gene: TRBV18; abundance: -; d_gene: TRBD2; CDR3aa: CASSPRPSGGPYEQYF; CDR3nt: TGTGCCAGCTCACCACGGCCTAGCGGGGGGCCCTACGAGCAGTACTTC
j_gene: TRBJ1-2; v_gene: TRBV18; abundance: -; d_gene: -; CDR3aa: CASSPATDNYGCTF; CDR3nt: TGTGCCAGCTCACCCGCGACAGATAACTATGGCTGCACCTTC
j_gene: TRBJ1-1; v_gene: TRBV6-4; abundance: -; d_gene: -; CDR3aa: CASSRRGMNTEASF; CDR3nt: TGTGCCAGCAGCCGACGGGGGATGAACACTGAAGCTTCCTTT
j_gene: TRBJ2-5; v_gene: TRBV5-1; abundance: -; d_gene: -; CDR3aa: CASSLRRPQGETQYF; CDR3nt: TGCGCCAGCAGCTTAAGAAGGCCCCAGGGGGAGACCCAGTACTTC
j_gene: TRBJ2-3; v_gene: TRBV6-6; abundance: -; d_gene: -; CDR3aa: CASSYSERDSTDTQYF; CDR3nt: TGTGCCAGCAGTTACTCTGAAAGGGATAGCACAGATACGCAGTATTTT
j_gene: TRBJ2-2; v_gene: TRBV4-3; abundance: -; d_gene: -; CDR3aa: CASSRDRLMGELFF; CDR3nt: TGCGCCAGCTCCCGGGACCGCCTTATGGGGGAGCTGTTTTTT
j_gene: TRBJ1-3; v_gene: TRBV7-9; abundance: -; d_gene: -; CDR3aa: CASSLLGSLYF; CDR3nt: TGTGCCAGCAGCTTATTGGGGTCCCTATATTTT
j_gene: TRBJ2-7; v_gene: TRBV6-1; abundance: once; d_gene: -; CDR3aa: CASSEARGSYEQYF; CDR3nt: TGTGCCAGCAGTGAAGCGCGGGGCAGCTACGAGCAGTACTTC
j_gene: TRBJ2-3; v_gene: TRBV6-1; abundance: -; d_gene: TRBD1; CDR3aa: CASSVRDRVADTQYF; CDR3nt: TGTGCCAGCAGTGTTCGGGACAGGGTGGCAGATACGCAGTATTTT
j_gene: TRBJ1-1; v_gene: TRBV6-2/TRBV6-3; abundance: -; d_gene: -; CDR3aa: CASSYGGGGTEAFF; CDR3nt: TGTGCCAGCAGTTACGGGGGTGGAGGGACTGAAGCTTTCTTT
j_gene: TRBJ2-5; v_gene: TRBV7-9; abundance: -; d_gene: -; CDR3aa: CASSHVEETQYF; CDR3nt: TGTGCCAGCAGCCACGTAGAAGAGACCCAGTACTTC
j_gene: TRBJ2-1; v_gene: TRBV5-5; abundance: -; d_gene: -; CDR3aa: CASSLRLAGGEQFF; CDR3nt: TGTGCCAGCAGCTTGAGGCTAGCAGGAGGTGAGCAGTTCTTC
j_gene: TRBJ1-1; v_gene: TRBV3-1; abundance: few; d_gene: -; CDR3aa: CASSQGAGGPTEAFF; CDR3nt: TGTGCCAGCAGCCAAGGCGCGGGGGGTCCCACTGAAGCTTTCTTT
j_gene: TRBJ2-3; v_gene: TRBV7-2; abundance: many; d_gene: -; CDR3aa: CASSLVGSTSTDTQYF; CDR3nt: TGTGCCAGCAGCTTAGTGGGCAGCACTAGCACAGATACGCAGTATTTT
j_gene: TRBJ1-6; v_gene: TRBV7-2; abundance: -; d_gene: -; CDR3aa: CASSLGLLSNSPLHF; CDR3nt: TGTGCCAGCAGCTTAGGGCTCCTATCGAATTCACCCCTCCACTTT
j_gene: TRBJ2-1; v_gene: TRBV7-3; abundance: few; d_gene: TRBD2; CDR3aa: CASSHPTGTSGGPPSFASYNEQFF; CDR3nt: TGTGCCAGCAGCCACCCAACCGGGACTAGCGGGGGCCCACCTTCATTCGCCTCCTACAATGAGCAGTTCTTC
j_gene: TRBJ2-2; v_gene: TRBV7-2; abundance: -; d_gene: TRBD1; CDR3aa: CASSLVAGGIDTGELFF; CDR3nt: TGTGCCAGCAGCTTAGTAGCAGGGGGCATTGACACCGGGGAGCTGTTTTTT
j_gene: TRBJ1-6; v_gene: TRBV20-1; abundance: -; d_gene: -; CDR3aa: CSAISLNNSPLHF; CDR3nt: TGCAGTGCTATTTCACTGAACAATTCACCCCTCCACTTT
j_gene: TRBJ1-2; v_gene: TRBV20-1; abundance: once; d_gene: -; CDR3aa: CSARVLGLRGNYGYTF; CDR3nt: TGCAGTGCTAGAGTTCTTGGCTTACGAGGCAACTATGGCTACACCTTC
j_gene: TRBJ2-7; v_gene: TRBV11-1; abundance: -; d_gene: -; CDR3aa: CASSLEPSSYEQYF; CDR3nt: TGTGCCAGCAGCTTAGAGCCCAGCTCCTACGAGCAGTACTTC
j_gene: TRBJ2-5; v_gene: TRBV9; abundance: many; d_gene: -; CDR3aa: CASSVDETQYF; CDR3nt: TGTGCCAGCAGCGTAGACGAGACCCAGTACTTC
j_gene: TRBJ1-1; v_gene: TRBV2; abundance: many; d_gene: TRBD1; CDR3aa: CASSVLGDSYTEAFF; CDR3nt: TGTGCCAGCAGTGTATTAGGGGACAGTTACACTGAAGCTTTCTTT
j_gene: TRBJ2-7; v_gene: TRBV5-1; abundance: -; d_gene: TRBD1; CDR3aa: CASHPGGPLYEQYF; CDR3nt: TGCGCCAGTCACCCAGGGGGTCCCCTCTACGAGCAGTACTTC
j_gene: TRBJ1-4; v_gene: TRBV29-1; abundance: -; d_gene: -; CDR3aa: CSVVLYQGPGEKLFF; CDR3nt: TGCAGCGTTGTTCTCTATCAGGGGCCGGGGGAAAAACTGTTTTTT
j_gene: TRBJ2-2; v_gene: TRBV12-3/TRBV12-4; abundance: once; d_gene: TRBD2; CDR3aa: CASSLPKLLAGGPFSTGELFF; CDR3nt: TGTGCCAGCAGTTTACCCAAACTACTAGCGGGAGGGCCGTTTAGCACCGGGGAGCTGTTTTTT
j_gene: TRBJ1-2; v_gene: TRBV2; abundance: -; d_gene: -; CDR3aa: CASSEFQGIYGYTF; CDR3nt: TGTGCCAGCAGTGAATTTCAGGGGATTTACGGCTACACCTTC
j_gene: TRBJ1-2; v_gene: TRBV5-1; abundance: -; d_gene: -; CDR3aa: CASSPGSGGADYGYTF; CDR3nt: TGCGCCAGCAGCCCAGGGTCTGGCGGGGCGGACTATGGCTACACCTTC
j_gene: TRBJ2-2; v_gene: TRBV29-1; abundance: few; d_gene: TRBD2; CDR3aa: CSARSGTSLDTGELFF; CDR3nt: TGCAGCGCCAGGAGTGGGACTAGCTTGGACACCGGGGAGCTGTTTTTT
j_gene: TRBJ2-5; v_gene: TRBV5-1; abundance: many; d_gene: -; CDR3aa: CASSRGPTQETQYF; CDR3nt: TGCGCCAGCAGCCGGGGACCAACCCAAGAGACCCAGTACTTC
j_gene: TRBJ1-1; v_gene: TRBV29-1; abundance: few; d_gene: -; CDR3aa: CSGTAGLRTEAFF; CDR3nt: TGCAGCGGAACCGCGGGCTTAAGAACTGAAGCTTTCTTT
j_gene: TRBJ1-2; v_gene: TRBV28; abundance: few; d_gene: -; CDR3aa: CASSFSGIGGYTF; CDR3nt: TGTGCCAGCAGTTTCTCTGGAATAGGGGGCTACACCTTC
j_gene: TRBJ2-3; v_gene: TRBV2; abundance: few; d_gene: -; CDR3aa: CASGQEGAVDTQYF; CDR3nt: TGTGCCAGCGGCCAGGAGGGGGCCGTAGATACGCAGTATTTT
j_gene: TRBJ1-1; v_gene: TRBV3-1; abundance: -; d_gene: TRBD1; CDR3aa: CASKRQGAGTEAFF; CDR3nt: TGTGCCAGCAAGAGACAGGGAGCTGGCACTGAAGCTTTCTTT
j_gene: TRBJ2-1; v_gene: TRBV20-1; abundance: -; d_gene: TRBD2; CDR3aa: CSAEHFLTSGNEQFF; CDR3nt: TGCAGTGCCGAACATTTCCTTACTAGCGGGAATGAGCAGTTCTTC
j_gene: TRBJ1-3; v_gene: TRBV18; abundance: few; d_gene: -; CDR3aa: CASSTEGSGNTIYF; CDR3nt: TGTGCCAGCTCGACCGAGGGTTCCGGAAACACCATATATTTT
j_gene: TRBJ2-5; v_gene: TRBV25-1; abundance: few; d_gene: -; CDR3aa: CASKNRPSGLETQYF; CDR3nt: TGTGCCAGCAAGAACCGGCCAAGTGGTTTGGAGACCCAGTACTTC
j_gene: TRBJ1-5; v_gene: TRBV12-3/TRBV12-4; abundance: -; d_gene: TRBD1; CDR3aa: CASSGQDNQPQHF; CDR3nt: TGTGCCAGCAGCGGACAGGACAATCAGCCCCAGCATTTT
j_gene: TRBJ2-5; v_gene: TRBV29-1; abundance: -; d_gene: TRBD2; CDR3aa: CSVEVVSGGAEETQYF; CDR3nt: TGCAGCGTTGAAGTCGTTAGCGGGGGGGCCGAAGAGACCCAGTACTTC
j_gene: TRBJ2-5; v_gene: TRBV20-1; abundance: few; d_gene: TRBD2; CDR3aa: CSALLAGVTQYF; CDR3nt: TGCAGTGCTTTACTAGCGGGGGTAACCCAGTACTTC
j_gene: TRBJ2-7; v_gene: TRBV5-1; abundance: -; d_gene: TRBD1; CDR3aa: CASSPGGSTGGYEQYF; CDR3nt: TGCGCCAGCAGCCCGGGGGGATCGACAGGGGGCTACGAGCAGTACTTC
j_gene: TRBJ2-5; v_gene: TRBV2; abundance: -; d_gene: -; CDR3aa: CASSVRQVAKTQYF; CDR3nt: TGTGCCAGCAGTGTCCGACAGGTCGCGAAGACCCAGTACTTC